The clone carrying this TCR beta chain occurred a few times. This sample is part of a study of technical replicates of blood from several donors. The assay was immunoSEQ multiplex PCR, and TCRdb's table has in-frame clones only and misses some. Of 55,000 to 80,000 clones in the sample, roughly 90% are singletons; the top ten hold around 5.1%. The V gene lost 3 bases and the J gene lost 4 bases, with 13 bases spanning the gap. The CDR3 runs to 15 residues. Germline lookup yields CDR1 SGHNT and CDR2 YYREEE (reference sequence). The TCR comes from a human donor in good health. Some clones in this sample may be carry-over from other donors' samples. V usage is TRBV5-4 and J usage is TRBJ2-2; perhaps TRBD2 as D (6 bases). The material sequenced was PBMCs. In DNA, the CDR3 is TGTGCCAGCAGCTCGCTACTGACTAGCACCGGGGAGCTGTTTTTT. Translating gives CASSSLLTSTGELFF.